What follows describes a single T cell receptor beta chain. Its antigen is still unknown. The entry originates in a study of OX40 agonist ivuxolimab in advanced cancers. On the study more broadly: Every 2 weeks, ivuxolimab was infused into the patients intravenously at between 0.01 and 10 mg/kg. Findings and caveats of the study: Expanded clones were, on average, more numerous among CD8+ T cells than CD4+.

Generated by immunoSEQ multiplex PCR, the TCRdb table keeps only in-frame clones and is missing some. The table records around 53,000 clones, more than 70% of them present only once. The sequence came from an adult with an advanced solid tumor such as melanoma, head and neck, liver or kidney cancer. Sequenced here: CD4+ or CD8+ T cells sorted from blood, sampled in a trial of the OX40 agonist ivuxolimab.

Written as DNA, the CDR3 is TGTGCCAGTAGTTCTCGGCCAGGCGATGGCTACACCTTC. It translates to CASSSRPGDGYTF. The genes are TRBV19 and TRBJ1-2; D is unclear. Germline V gene lookup returns CDR1 LNHDA and CDR2 SQIVND (reference sequence). CDR3 size: 13 residues. Trimming took 5 bases from V and 6 from J, leaving 13 bases between them.